Each of the 10 T cell receptor beta chains below was sequenced from the same sample in a study of blood T cell repertoires in COVID-19 (dated by TCRdb to 2019 to 2021). Libraries were prepared through the immunoSEQ multiplex PCR assay. In its TCRdb copy, this immuneACCESS table keeps in-frame sequences only and misses some clones. Where compared with another copy, unresolved V genes explain less than half of these, and the others have no known cause. The sample table contains a few hundred thousand clones; only one count was recorded for roughly nine tenths of them. The biggest ten clones account for 2% to 2.5% of the sample. Sequenced sample: peripheral blood. Receptors originate from a man aged 45-60 years with acute or convalescent COVID-19.

Only one count was recorded for this clone. The chain recombines TRBV5-6 with TRBJ2-1; 7 bases map to TRBD2. The CDR3 is made up of 15 amino acids. Per the germline V gene, CDR1 is SGHDT and CDR2 is YYEEEE. After removal of 4 bases from V and 3 bases from J, the junction contained 7 bases not matched to a gene. In nucleotides, the CDR3 is TGTGCCAGCAGCCCAGGCGGGGGAATCTACAATGAGCAGTTCTTC. Translating gives CASSPGGGIYNEQFF.

The chain uses TRBV7-9 and TRBJ1-4; 7 bases are shared with TRBD1. The germline gives CDR1 SEHNR, CDR2 FQNEAQ (reference sequence). The CDR3 is made up of 19 amino acids. Trimming removed 5 bases from V and 3 bases from J; junction bases left unmatched: 18. CDR3 DNA: TGTGCCAGCAGCCATCATGCGCTGACAGGGTGGGTGGCTAATGAAAAACTGTTTTTT. This sequence encodes CASSHHALTGWVANEKLFF. Based on the CDR3 plus reference TRBV7-9 and TRBJ1-4, the full variable domain is DTGVSQNPRHKITKRGQNVTFRCDPISEHNRLYWYRQTLGQGPEFLTYFQNEAQLEKSRLLSDRFSAERPKGSFSTLEIQRTEQGDSAMYLCASSHHALTGWVANEKLFFGSGTQLSVL.

This sequence joins TRBV6-6 and TRBJ1-5; D is uncertain. Trimming removed 2 bases from V and 0 bases from J, with 8 bases in between. This CDR3 is 15 amino acids long. From germline, CDR1 is MNHNY and CDR2 SVGAGI (reference sequence). CDR3 DNA: TGTGCCAGCAGTTACCAACAAAGTAGCAATCAGCCCCAGCATTTT. This codes for CASSYQQSSNQPQHF.

The rearrangement uses TRBV7-2 and TRBJ2-3; a weak D match, TRBD1 (5 bases). Germline CDR1 is SGHTA and CDR2 is FQGNSA. V was cut by 3 bases and J by 4 bases, with 14 bases left in between. The CDR3 is 15 amino acids. The CDR3 sequence is CASSLLGRVADTQYF. In DNA, the CDR3 is TGTGCCAGCAGCTTGTTGGGCAGGGTGGCAGATACGCAGTATTTT.

This sequence joins TRBV9 and TRBJ2-7; 7 positions match TRBD2. V gave up 0 bases and J gave up 3 bases; unmatched junction bases: 3. There are 14 residues in the CDR3. Germline V gene data show CDR1 as SGDLS and CDR2 as YYNGEE. The CDR3 DNA reads as TGTGCCAGCAGCGTAGAAGGCGGGAGCTACGAGCAGTACTTC. Translated: CASSVEGGSYEQYF.

V is TRBV7-3 and J is TRBJ2-3; D possibly corresponds to TRBD1 (6 bases). CDR3 length: 14 amino acids. The ends were cut back, 3 bases at V and 4 bases at J, with 11 bases in the middle. Per germline, CDR1 SGHTA and CDR2 FQGTGA. The CDR3 coding sequence is TGTGCCAGCAGCTTCCAGGGGAGTTCAGATACGCAGTATTTT. It translates to CASSFQGSSDTQYF.

This clone has just one count. The chain employs TRBV7-9 and TRBJ2-5, with 9 bases lining up with TRBD2. The V gene end was trimmed by 1 base and the J gene end by 1 base; junction bases not matched to a gene: 10. The CDR3 covers 18 residues. Germline V gene sequence: CDR1 SEHNR, CDR2 FQNEAQ (reference sequence). The CDR3 DNA follows: TGTGCCAGCAGCTTAGGTCATTGGCTAGCGGGGACCCAAGAGACCCAGTACTTC. Amino acids: CASSLGHWLAGTQETQYF.

This chain uses TRBV5-1 with TRBJ2-5, with D tentatively TRBD2 (6 bases). The V gene lost 2 bases and the J gene lost 5 bases, with 19 bases spanning the gap. CDR1 SGHRS and CDR2 YFSETQ come from the germline V gene. There are 16 residues in the CDR3. The chain's CDR3 is CASSLGRQGGSETQYF. CDR3 DNA sequence: TGCGCCAGCAGCTTAGGTCGGCAGGGAGGTAGTGAGACCCAGTACTTC.

V is TRBV3-1 (or the pseudogene TRBV3-2) and J is TRBJ2-3, with TRBD2 identical over 8 bases. Germline values: CDR1 LGHDT, CDR2 YNNKEL (reference sequence). This CDR3 region has 15 residues. V lost 0 bases, J lost 11 bases, and 10 bases stayed unmatched. The CDR3 is CASSQDSSGGSRQYF. CDR3 coding DNA: TGTGCCAGCAGCCAAGACTCCAGCGGGGGTAGTAGGCAGTATTTT.

A few counts support this clone. V is TRBV5-6 and J is TRBJ1-2; 7 bases are shared with TRBD1. Trimming took 4 bases from V and 1 from J; bases not matched to a gene: 16. CDR3 size: 18 residues. From germline, CDR1 is SGHDT and CDR2 YYEEEE. The CDR3 protein is CASSPEEQGFTLNYGYTF. The CDR3 coding sequence is TGTGCCAGCAGCCCGGAGGAACAGGGGTTTACCCTTAACTATGGCTACACCTTC.